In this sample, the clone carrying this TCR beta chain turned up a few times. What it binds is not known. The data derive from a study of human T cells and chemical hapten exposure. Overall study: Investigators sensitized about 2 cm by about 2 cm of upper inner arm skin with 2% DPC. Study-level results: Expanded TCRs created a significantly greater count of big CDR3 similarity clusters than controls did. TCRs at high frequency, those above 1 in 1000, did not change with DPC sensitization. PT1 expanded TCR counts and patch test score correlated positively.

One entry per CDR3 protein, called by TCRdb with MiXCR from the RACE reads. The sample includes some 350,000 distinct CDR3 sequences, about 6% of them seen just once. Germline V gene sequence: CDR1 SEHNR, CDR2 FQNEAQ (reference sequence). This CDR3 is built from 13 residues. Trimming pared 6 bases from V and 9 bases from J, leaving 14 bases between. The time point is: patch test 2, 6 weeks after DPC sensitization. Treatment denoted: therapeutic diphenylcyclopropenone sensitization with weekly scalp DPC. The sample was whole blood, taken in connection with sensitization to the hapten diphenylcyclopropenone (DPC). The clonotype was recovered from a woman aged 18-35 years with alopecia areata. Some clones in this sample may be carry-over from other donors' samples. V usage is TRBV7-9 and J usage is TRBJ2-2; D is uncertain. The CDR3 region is CASSSSAHRELFF. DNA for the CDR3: TGTGCCAGCAGTTCCTCGGCCCATCGGGAGCTGTTTTTT.